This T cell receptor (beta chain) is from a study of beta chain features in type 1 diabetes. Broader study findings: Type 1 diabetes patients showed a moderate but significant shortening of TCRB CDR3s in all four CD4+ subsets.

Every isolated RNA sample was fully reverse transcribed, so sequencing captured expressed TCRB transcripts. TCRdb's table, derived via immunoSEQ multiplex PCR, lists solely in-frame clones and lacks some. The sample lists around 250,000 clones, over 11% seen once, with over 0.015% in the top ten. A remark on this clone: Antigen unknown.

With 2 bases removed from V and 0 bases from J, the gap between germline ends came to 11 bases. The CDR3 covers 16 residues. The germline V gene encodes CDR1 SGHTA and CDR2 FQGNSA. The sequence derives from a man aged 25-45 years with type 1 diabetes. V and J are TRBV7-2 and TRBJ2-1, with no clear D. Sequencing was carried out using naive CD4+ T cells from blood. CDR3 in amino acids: CASSLMSVPSYNEQFF. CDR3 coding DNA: TGTGCCAGCAGCTTAATGAGTGTACCCTCCTACAATGAGCAGTTCTTC.